A selection of T cell receptor beta chains follows, all from one sample in a study of blood T cell repertoires in COVID-19. The method was immunoSEQ multiplex PCR; TCRdb's version includes in-frame clones alone and lacks a portion of them. The data hold 150,000 or so clones, with approximately 80% observed a single time. Sequences were obtained from PBMCs or T cells enriched from blood (not recorded which). Every receptor here comes from a man aged 45-65 years who had recovered from COVID-19. Both conserved end residues are part of each CDR3. A D gene is named only where the DNA matches it firmly. For some rows the clone size is stated as once, few or many, or as a class when expanded; others skip it.

d_gene	v_gene	abundance	j_gene	CDR3nt	CDR3aa
-	TRBV5-1	-	TRBJ1-1	TGCGCCAGCAGCTCCCGCGAGGGGGACACTGAAGCTTTCTTT	CASSSREGDTEAFF
TRBD1	TRBV7-2	-	TRBJ1-6	TGTGCCAGCACCAGGGGGAATTCACCCCTCCACTTT	CASTRGNSPLHF
TRBD2	TRBV10-1	once	TRBJ2-4	TGCGCCAGCAGTGAGGGACTAGCGGGGGGACACGCCGCCAAAAACATTCAGTACTTC	CASSEGLAGGHAAKNIQYF
-	TRBV30	once	TRBJ1-6	TGTGCCTGGAGTCAAGGCGGTTCCTATAATTCACCCCTCCACTTT	CAWSQGGSYNSPLHF
TRBD1	TRBV7-9	-	TRBJ1-5	TGTGCCAGCAGCCCAGGGGGCTCTCCTCAGCCCCAGCATTTT	CASSPGGSPQPQHF
-	TRBV5-4	-	TRBJ1-1	TGTGCCAGCAGCTTTTCTGTCCTAAACACTGAAGCTTTCTTT	CASSFSVLNTEAFF
-	TRBV30	-	TRBJ1-2	TGTGCCTGGAGGGGGGGAAAATTCTATGGCTACACCTTC	CAWRGGKFYGYTF
TRBD1	TRBV9	-	TRBJ1-1	TGTGCCAGCAGCCTAACAGGGGGGACTGAAGCTTTCTTT	CASSLTGGTEAFF
TRBD1	TRBV5-1	-	TRBJ1-2	TGCGCCAGCAGCTTGGGGGTGACAGGGAGCGGCTACACCTTC	CASSLGVTGSGYTF
TRBD1	TRBV19	-	TRBJ1-2	TGTGCCAGTAGTCCGATTGGACAGGGAAACTATGGCTACACCTTC	CASSPIGQGNYGYTF
-	TRBV12-3/TRBV12-4	-	TRBJ2-5	TGTGCCAGCACCTTGGGGCTACAAGAGACCCAGTACTTC	CASTLGLQETQYF
TRBD1	TRBV6-5	-	TRBJ2-5	TGTGCCATCCCGGGACAGGGTTTCGAGACCCAGTACTTC	CAIPGQGFETQYF
-	TRBV9	-	TRBJ2-1	TGTGCCAGCAGCGTAGGTCCTGGGGGGGCAGCGGGGCCGTCTTACAATGAGCAGTTCTTC	CASSVGPGGAAGPSYNEQFF
TRBD1	TRBV27	-	TRBJ2-5	TGTGCCAGCAGTCCTGGACAGGGGAAAGAGACCCAGTACTTC	CASSPGQGKETQYF